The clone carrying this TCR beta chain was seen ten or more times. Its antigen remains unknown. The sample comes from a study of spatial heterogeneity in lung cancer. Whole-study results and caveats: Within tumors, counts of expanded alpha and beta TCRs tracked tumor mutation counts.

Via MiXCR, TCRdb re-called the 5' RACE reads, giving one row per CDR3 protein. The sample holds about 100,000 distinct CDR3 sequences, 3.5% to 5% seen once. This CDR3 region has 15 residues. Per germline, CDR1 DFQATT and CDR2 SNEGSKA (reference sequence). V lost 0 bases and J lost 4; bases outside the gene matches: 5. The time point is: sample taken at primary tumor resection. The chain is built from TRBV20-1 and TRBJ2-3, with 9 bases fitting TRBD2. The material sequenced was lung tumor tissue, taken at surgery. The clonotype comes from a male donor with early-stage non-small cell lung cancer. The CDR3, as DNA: TGCAGTGCTAGAGATCCTAGCGGGGCTTCAGATACGCAGTATTTT. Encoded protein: CSARDPSGASDTQYF.